This T cell receptor (beta chain) was sequenced in a study of blood T cell repertoires in COVID-19. At the level of the study: COVID-19 samples collected from the United States, Italy and Spain covered acute and convalescent phases. The analysed material was cDNA or gDNA that came from T cells, B-cell-depleted T cells, or PBMCs.

The assay was immunoSEQ multiplex PCR, and TCRdb's table has in-frame clones only and misses some. The data hold about 160,000 clones, with roughly 88% observed a single time. Germline V gene lookup returns CDR1 MGHRA and CDR2 YSYEKL. Trimming removed 4 bases from V and 2 bases from J, with 12 bases in between. This CDR3 spans 15 amino acids. Sequencing input: peripheral blood. This receptor was taken from a man in his sixties who had recovered from COVID-19. The chain links TRBV4-1 to TRBJ1-5, with D uncertain. The CDR3 spells CASSLDTGGNQPQHF. The CDR3 nucleotides are TGCGCCAGCAGCCTCGACACCGGGGGCAATCAGCCCCAGCATTTT.